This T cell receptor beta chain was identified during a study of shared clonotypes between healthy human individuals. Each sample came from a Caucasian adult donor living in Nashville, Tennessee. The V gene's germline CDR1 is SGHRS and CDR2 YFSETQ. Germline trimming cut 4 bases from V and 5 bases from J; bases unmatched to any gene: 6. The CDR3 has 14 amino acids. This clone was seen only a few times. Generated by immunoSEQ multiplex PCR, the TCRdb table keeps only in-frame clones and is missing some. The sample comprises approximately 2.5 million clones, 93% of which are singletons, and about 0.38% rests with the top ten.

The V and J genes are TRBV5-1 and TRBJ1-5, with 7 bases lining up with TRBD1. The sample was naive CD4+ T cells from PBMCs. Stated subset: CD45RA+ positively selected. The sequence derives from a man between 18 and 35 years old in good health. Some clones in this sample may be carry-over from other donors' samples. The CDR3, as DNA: TGCGCCAGCAGCACTGGGACAGCCGATCAGCCCCAGCATTTT. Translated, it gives CASSTGTADQPQHF.